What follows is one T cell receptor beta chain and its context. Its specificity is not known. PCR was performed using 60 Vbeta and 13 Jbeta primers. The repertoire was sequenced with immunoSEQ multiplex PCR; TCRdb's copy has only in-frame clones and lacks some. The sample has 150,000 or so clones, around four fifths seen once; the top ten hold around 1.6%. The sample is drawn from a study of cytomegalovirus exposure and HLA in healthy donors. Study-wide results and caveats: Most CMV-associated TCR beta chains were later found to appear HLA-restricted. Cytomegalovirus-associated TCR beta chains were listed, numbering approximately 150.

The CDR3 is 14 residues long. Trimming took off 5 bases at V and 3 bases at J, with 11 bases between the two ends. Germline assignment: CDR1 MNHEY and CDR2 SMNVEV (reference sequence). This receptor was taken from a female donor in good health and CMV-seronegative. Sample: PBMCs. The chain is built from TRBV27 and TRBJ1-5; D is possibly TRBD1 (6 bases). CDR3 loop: CASSPRQANQPQHF. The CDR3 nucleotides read TGTGCCAGCAGTCCCCGACAGGCCAATCAGCCCCAGCATTTT.